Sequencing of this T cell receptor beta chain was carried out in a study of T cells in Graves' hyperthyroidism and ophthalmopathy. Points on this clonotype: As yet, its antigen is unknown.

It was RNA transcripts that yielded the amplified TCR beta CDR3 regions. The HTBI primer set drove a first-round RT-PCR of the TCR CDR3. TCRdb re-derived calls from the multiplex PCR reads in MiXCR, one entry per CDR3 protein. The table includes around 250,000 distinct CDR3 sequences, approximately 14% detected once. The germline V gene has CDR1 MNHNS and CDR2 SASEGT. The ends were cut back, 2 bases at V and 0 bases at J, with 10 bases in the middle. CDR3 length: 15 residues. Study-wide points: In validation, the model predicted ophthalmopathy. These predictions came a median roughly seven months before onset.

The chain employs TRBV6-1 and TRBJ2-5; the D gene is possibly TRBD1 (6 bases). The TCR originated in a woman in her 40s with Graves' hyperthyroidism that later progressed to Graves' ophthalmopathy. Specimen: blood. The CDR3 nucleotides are TGTGCCAGCAGTGAAAACGACAGGTACCAAGAGACCCAGTACTTC. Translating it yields CASSENDRYQETQYF.